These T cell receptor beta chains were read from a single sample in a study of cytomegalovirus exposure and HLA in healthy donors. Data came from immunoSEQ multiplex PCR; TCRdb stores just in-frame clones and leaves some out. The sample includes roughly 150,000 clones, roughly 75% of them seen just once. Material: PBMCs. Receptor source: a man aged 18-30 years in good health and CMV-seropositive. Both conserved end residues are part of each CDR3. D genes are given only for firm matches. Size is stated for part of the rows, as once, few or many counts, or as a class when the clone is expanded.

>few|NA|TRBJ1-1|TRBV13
CASSLDLGGEGTWATEAFF
TGTGCCAGCAGCTTAGATTTAGGCGGGGAGGGGACGTGGGCCACTGAAGCTTTCTTT
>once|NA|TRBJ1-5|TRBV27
CASSLGRDQPQHF
TGTGCCAGCAGTTTGGGGAGGGACCAGCCCCAGCATTTT
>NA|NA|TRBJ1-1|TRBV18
CASSPDSLNTEAFF
TGTGCCAGCTCACCTGATAGCCTGAACACTGAAGCTTTCTTT
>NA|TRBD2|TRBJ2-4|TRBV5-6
CASSLGSGGLRYF
TGTGCCAGCAGCTTGGGTTCGGGAGGATTGCGGTACTTC
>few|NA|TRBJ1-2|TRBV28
CASRNPDRSPSVGYTF
TGTGCCAGCAGAAATCCCGACAGATCCCCCAGTGTTGGCTACACCTTC
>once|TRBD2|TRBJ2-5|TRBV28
CASSPRGLAGVGETQYF
TGTGCCAGCAGTCCCCGAGGACTAGCGGGAGTTGGAGAGACCCAGTACTTC
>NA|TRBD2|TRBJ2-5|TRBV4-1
CASSQSGTSVFGPETQYF
TGCGCCAGCAGCCAAAGTGGGACTAGCGTTTTTGGGCCAGAGACCCAGTACTTC
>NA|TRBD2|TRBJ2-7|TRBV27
CASSLYWGGEQYF
TGTGCCAGCAGTTTATATTGGGGGGGCGAGCAGTACTTC
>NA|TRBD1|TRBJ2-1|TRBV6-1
CARSEPVNRGQNEQFF
TGTGCCCGCAGTGAACCCGTGAACAGGGGGCAGAATGAGCAGTTCTTC
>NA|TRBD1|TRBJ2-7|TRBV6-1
CASSGDRIPTYEQYF
TGTGCCAGCAGTGGGGACAGGATCCCCACCTACGAGCAGTACTTC
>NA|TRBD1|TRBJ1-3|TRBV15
CATSELRTGSGNTIYF
TGTGCCACCAGCGAACTACGGACAGGTAGTGGAAACACCATATATTTT
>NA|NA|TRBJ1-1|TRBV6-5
CASGWGLHNAEAFF
TGTGCCAGTGGGTGGGGCCTCCACAACGCTGAAGCTTTCTTT
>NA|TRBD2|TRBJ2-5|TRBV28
CASSSVLAGPQETQYF
TGTGCCAGCAGTTCGGTCCTAGCGGGGCCTCAAGAGACCCAGTACTTC
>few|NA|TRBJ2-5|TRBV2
CASSLGSGETQYF
TGTGCCAGCAGTCTTGGGTCCGGGGAGACCCAGTACTTC
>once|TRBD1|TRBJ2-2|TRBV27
CASSLLGTGVGTGELFF
TGTGCCAGCAGTTTATTAGGGACAGGGGTAGGCACCGGGGAGCTGTTTTTT
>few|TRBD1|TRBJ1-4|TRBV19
CASSTGSGTGHEKLFF
TGTGCCAGTAGTACAGGATCCGGGACAGGGCATGAAAAACTGTTTTTT
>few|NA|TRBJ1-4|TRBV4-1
CASSQVIFWRGEKLFF
TGCGCCAGCAGCCAAGTGATTTTTTGGAGAGGTGAAAAACTGTTTTTT
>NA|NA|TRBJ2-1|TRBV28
CASIPSAGVNEQFF
TGTGCCAGCATCCCGTCTGCCGGTGTTAATGAGCAGTTCTTC
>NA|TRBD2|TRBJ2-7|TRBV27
CASSLFWTSGRANEQYF
TGTGCCAGCAGTTTATTCTGGACTAGCGGGAGGGCCAACGAGCAGTACTTC
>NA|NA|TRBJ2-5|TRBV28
CASSLNLAIRETQYF
TGTGCCAGCAGTTTAAACCTAGCTATTAGGGAGACCCAGTACTTC
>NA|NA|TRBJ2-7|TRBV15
CATSRDPSYEQYF
TGTGCCACCAGCAGAGATCCATCCTACGAGCAGTACTTC
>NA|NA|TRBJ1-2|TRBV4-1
CASSDRVQGDYGYTF
TGCGCCAGCAGCGACCGGGTCCAAGGGGACTATGGCTACACCTTC
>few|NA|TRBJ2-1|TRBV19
CASSIQGGDKFF
TGTGCCAGTAGTATACAGGGTGGGGACAAGTTCTTC
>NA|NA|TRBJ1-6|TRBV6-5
CASSYSMAESPLHF
TGTGCCAGCAGTTACTCGATGGCGGAATCACCCCTCCACTTT
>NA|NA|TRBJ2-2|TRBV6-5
CASSIWGDTGELFF
TGTGCCAGCAGTATATGGGGGGACACCGGGGAGCTGTTTTTT
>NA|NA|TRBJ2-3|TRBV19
CASSIYIQDTQYF
TGTGCCAGTAGTATATACATTCAAGATACGCAGTATTTT
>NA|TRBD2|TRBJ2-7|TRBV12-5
CASGLTSGGSYEQYF
TGTGCTAGTGGTTTGACTAGCGGGGGGAGTTACGAGCAGTACTTC
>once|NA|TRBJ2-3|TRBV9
CASSAVLASTDTQYF
TGTGCCAGCAGCGCCGTACTAGCTAGCACAGATACGCAGTATTTT
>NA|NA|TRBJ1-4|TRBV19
CASRWQGQKKLFF
TGTGCCAGCCGGTGGCAGGGTCAGAAAAAACTGTTTTTT
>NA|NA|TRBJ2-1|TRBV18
CASSLVLSNEQFF
TGTGCCAGCTCACTGGTACTCTCCAATGAGCAGTTCTTC
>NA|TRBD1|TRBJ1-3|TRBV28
CASSTGAPAGNTIYF
TGTGCCAGCAGTACAGGGGCCCCAGCTGGAAACACCATATATTTT
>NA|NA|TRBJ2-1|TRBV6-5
CASGGGFNEQFF
TGTGCCAGCGGGGGAGGCTTTAATGAGCAGTTCTTC
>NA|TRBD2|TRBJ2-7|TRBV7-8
CASSLVAGGFDEQYF
TGTGCCAGCAGCTTAGTAGCGGGAGGGTTCGACGAGCAGTACTTC
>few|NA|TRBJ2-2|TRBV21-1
CASSKLGRTSGRFRGELFF
TGTGCCAGCAGCAAGCTCGGGAGGACTAGCGGGAGGTTTCGCGGGGAGCTGTTTTTT
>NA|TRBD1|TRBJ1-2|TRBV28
CASSLPTDRATLDGYTF
TGTGCCAGCAGTTTACCCACGGACAGGGCGACCCTCGATGGCTACACCTTC
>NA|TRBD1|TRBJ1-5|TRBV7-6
CASSERQGSWNQPQHF
TGTGCCAGCAGCGAACGACAGGGCAGTTGGAATCAGCCCCAGCATTTT
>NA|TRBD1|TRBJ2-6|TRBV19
CASSIGQGIGANVLTF
TGTGCCAGTAGTATTGGACAGGGAATTGGGGCCAACGTCCTGACTTTC
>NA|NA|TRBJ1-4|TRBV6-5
CASSYSRRLGDEKLFF
TGTGCCAGCAGTTACTCGAGGCGCCTAGGGGATGAAAAACTGTTTTTT
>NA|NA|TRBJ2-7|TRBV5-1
CASSLRGGNEQYF
TGCGCCAGCAGCTTAAGGGGCGGGAACGAGCAGTACTTC
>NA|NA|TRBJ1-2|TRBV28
CASSPPAVDRIYGYTF
TGTGCCAGCAGTCCCCCGGCTGTCGACAGGATCTATGGCTACACCTTC
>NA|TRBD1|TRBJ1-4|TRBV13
CASSPARTGPNEKLFF
TGTGCCAGCAGCCCGGCCCGGACAGGGCCTAATGAAAAACTGTTTTTT
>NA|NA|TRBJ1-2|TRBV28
CASSLAGEGYGYTF
TGTGCCAGCAGTTTGGCAGGGGAGGGCTATGGCTACACCTTC
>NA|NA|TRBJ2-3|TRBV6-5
CSSSTSGNLPDTQYF
TGTTCCAGCAGTACGTCTGGCAACCTCCCAGATACGCAGTATTTT
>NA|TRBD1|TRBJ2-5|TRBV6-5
CASSSNRGGRETQYF
TGTGCCAGCAGTTCCAACCGAGGGGGCCGAGAGACCCAGTACTTC
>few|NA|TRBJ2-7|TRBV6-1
CASSESQGFKYEQYF
TGTGCCAGCAGTGAGTCTCAGGGGTTTAAGTACGAGCAGTACTTC
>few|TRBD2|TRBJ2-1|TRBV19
CASSTHLAGGPTIHNEQFF
TGTGCCAGTAGTACCCATCTAGCGGGAGGGCCAACAATCCACAATGAGCAGTTCTTC
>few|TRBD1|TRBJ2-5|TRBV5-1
CASSLQGQETQYF
TGCGCCAGCAGCCTACAGGGGCAAGAGACCCAGTACTTC
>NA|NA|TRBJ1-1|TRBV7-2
CASSFQTYTEAFF
TGTGCCAGCAGCTTCCAGACTTACACTGAAGCTTTCTTT
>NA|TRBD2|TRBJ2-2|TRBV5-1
CASSLALAVTGELFF
TGCGCCAGCAGCTTGGCACTAGCGGTCACCGGGGAGCTGTTTTTT
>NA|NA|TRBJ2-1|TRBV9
CASSATGFWENEQFF
TGTGCCAGCAGCGCCACCGGGTTCTGGGAGAATGAGCAGTTCTTC
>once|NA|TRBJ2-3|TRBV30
CAWSVPFGGHRDTQYF
TGTGCCTGGAGTGTACCATTTGGTGGCCACCGAGATACGCAGTATTTT
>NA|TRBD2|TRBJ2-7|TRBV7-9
CSSSLEGEGSYEQYF
TGTTCCAGCAGCTTAGAAGGGGAGGGCTCCTACGAGCAGTACTTC
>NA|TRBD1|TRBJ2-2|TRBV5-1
CASSGQGAMAGELFF
TGCGCCAGCAGCGGACAGGGGGCTATGGCCGGGGAGCTGTTTTTT
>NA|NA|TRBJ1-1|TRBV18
CASSPAQGYTEAFF
TGTGCCAGCTCACCCGCACAGGGTTACACTGAAGCTTTCTTT